This T cell receptor (beta chain) was captured in a study of shared clonotypes between healthy human individuals. Notes on the study in general: Shared clonotypes across all four donors exceeded non-shared ones in generation probability.

The donors were all Caucasian adults (living in Nashville, Tennessee). A split of CD4+ cells into CD45RA+ naive and CD45RA-negative memory subsets was performed. The repertoire was sequenced with immunoSEQ multiplex PCR; TCRdb's copy has only in-frame clones and lacks some. Of approximately 1,500,000 clones in the sample, 95% to 99% were seen once. Worth noting for this clone: Its matching antigen is unknown.

The CDR3 sequence is 15 residues long. After removal of 5 bases from V and 7 bases from J, the junction contained 8 bases not matched to a gene. Germline V gene lookup returns CDR1 MRHNA and CDR2 SNTAGT. The sequencing input was naive CD4+ T cells sorted from blood. Subset here: CD45RA+ positively selected. The source of this sequence is a man between 25 and 39 years old in good health. The chain has TRBV6-4 and TRBJ2-1; 10 bases agree with TRBD1. The CDR3 sequence is CASSPTGGDLNEQFF. DNA of the CDR3: TGTGCCAGCAGTCCGACAGGGGGCGATTTGAATGAGCAGTTCTTC.